The clone carrying this T cell receptor beta chain was counted between two and nine times. Its antigen is not known. TCRdb re-analysed the reads in MiXCR, keeping a single row per CDR3 protein. The table has fewer than 400,000 distinct CDR3 sequences, around 18% seen once. This CDR3 is 15 amino acids long. Per the germline V gene, CDR1 is SGHVS and CDR2 is FQNEAQ. V lost 5 bases and J lost 4; bases outside the gene matches: 7. This sample is part of a study of T cell repertoires in cytomegalovirus infection. In the study overall: Indicated by public TCR beta signatures were CMV infection and matching HLA type.

Findings and limits, study-wide: HLA-C-restricted, CMV-specific TCR beta clonotypes were dominant ex vivo.

Sequenced input: PBMCs. This TCR was recovered from a human donor in good health (CMV status not recorded). Some clones in this sample may be carry-over from other donors' samples. V and J are TRBV7-8 and TRBJ1-5; 8 positions match TRBD1. CDR3 residues: CASSGGQALNQPQHF. The CDR3 region has the DNA TGTGCCAGCAGCGGGGGACAGGCCCTTAATCAGCCCCAGCATTTT.